One and the same sample provided the 5 T cell receptor beta chains below, sequenced in a study of glioma-infiltrating T cells after dendritic cell vaccination (dated by TCRdb to the mid-2010s). Libraries were constructed by the immunoSEQ multiplex PCR assay. TCRdb provides this immuneACCESS table in a form limited to in-frame rearrangements. Some clones are lacking; in checked studies, under half of them reflect an unresolved V gene, and why the rest are absent is not known. The sample table contains approximately 90,000 clones; only one count was recorded for under 90% of them. In total, the top ten clones hold 2.5% to 3% of the sample. The sample in question was blood, obtained before dendritic cell vaccination. Every receptor here comes from a human donor with glioblastoma.

The chain couples TRBV5-4 to TRBJ2-6; 11 nucleotides align to TRBD1. Germline CDR1 SGHNT, CDR2 YYREEE (reference sequence). This CDR3 is 17 amino acids long. Trimming took 4 bases from V and 2 from J; bases not matched to a gene: 5. As DNA, the CDR3 is TGTGCCAGCAGCCCCGGACAGGGGGCGACTGGGGCCAACGTCCTGACTTTC. Its translation: CASSPGQGATGANVLTF.

The CDR3 DNA is TGTGCCAGCAGCACCACCTGGGATAGCGGGGGGGCCAGGGAGACCCAGTACTTC. Encoded protein: CASSTTWDSGGARETQYF. The rearrangement joins TRBV2 to TRBJ2-5, with 11 bases aligning to TRBD2. The ends lost 6 bases at V and 5 bases at J; junction bases unmatched: 17. The CDR3 loop spans 18 amino acids. CDR1 SNHLY and CDR2 FYNNEI come from the germline V gene.

The chain couples TRBV6-5 to TRBJ2-1; 11 bases agree with TRBD2. With V trimmed by 0 bases and J by 9 bases, 1 base remained unmatched. This CDR3 has 14 amino acids. From germline, CDR1 is MNHEY and CDR2 SVGAGI. The CDR3 DNA sequence: TGTGCCAGCAGTTACTCGACTAGCGGGACTGAGCAGTTCTTC. It specifies CASSYSTSGTEQFF.

CDR3 loop: CASSVLAVSYEQYF. The CDR3 DNA is TGTGCCAGCAGCGTACTAGCGGTTTCCTACGAGCAGTACTTC. J is TRBJ2-7 and V is TRBV9, with TRBD2 matching over 7 bases. J was trimmed by 1 base and V by 1 base; bases with no gene match: 2. The CDR3 length is 14 residues. Germline-derived CDR1 and CDR2 are SGDLS and YYNGEE.

The chain carries TRBV9 and TRBJ2-5; maybe TRBD2 (6 bases). V was trimmed by 0 bases and J by 2 bases, leaving 11 bases between them. The CDR3 contains 15 residues. Germline-derived CDR1 and CDR2 are SGDLS and YYNGEE. CDR3 nucleotides: TGTGCCAGCAGCGTAGTAGGGGACTGGCAAGAGACCCAGTACTTC. This sequence encodes CASSVVGDWQETQYF. The complete variable domain, with remaining parts taken from reference TRBV9 and TRBJ2-5, reads DSGVTQTPKHLITATGQRVTLRCSPRSGDLSVYWYQQSLDQGLQFLIQYYNGEERAKGNILERFSAQQFPDLHSELNLSSLELGDSALYFCASSVVGDWQETQYFGPGTRLLVL.